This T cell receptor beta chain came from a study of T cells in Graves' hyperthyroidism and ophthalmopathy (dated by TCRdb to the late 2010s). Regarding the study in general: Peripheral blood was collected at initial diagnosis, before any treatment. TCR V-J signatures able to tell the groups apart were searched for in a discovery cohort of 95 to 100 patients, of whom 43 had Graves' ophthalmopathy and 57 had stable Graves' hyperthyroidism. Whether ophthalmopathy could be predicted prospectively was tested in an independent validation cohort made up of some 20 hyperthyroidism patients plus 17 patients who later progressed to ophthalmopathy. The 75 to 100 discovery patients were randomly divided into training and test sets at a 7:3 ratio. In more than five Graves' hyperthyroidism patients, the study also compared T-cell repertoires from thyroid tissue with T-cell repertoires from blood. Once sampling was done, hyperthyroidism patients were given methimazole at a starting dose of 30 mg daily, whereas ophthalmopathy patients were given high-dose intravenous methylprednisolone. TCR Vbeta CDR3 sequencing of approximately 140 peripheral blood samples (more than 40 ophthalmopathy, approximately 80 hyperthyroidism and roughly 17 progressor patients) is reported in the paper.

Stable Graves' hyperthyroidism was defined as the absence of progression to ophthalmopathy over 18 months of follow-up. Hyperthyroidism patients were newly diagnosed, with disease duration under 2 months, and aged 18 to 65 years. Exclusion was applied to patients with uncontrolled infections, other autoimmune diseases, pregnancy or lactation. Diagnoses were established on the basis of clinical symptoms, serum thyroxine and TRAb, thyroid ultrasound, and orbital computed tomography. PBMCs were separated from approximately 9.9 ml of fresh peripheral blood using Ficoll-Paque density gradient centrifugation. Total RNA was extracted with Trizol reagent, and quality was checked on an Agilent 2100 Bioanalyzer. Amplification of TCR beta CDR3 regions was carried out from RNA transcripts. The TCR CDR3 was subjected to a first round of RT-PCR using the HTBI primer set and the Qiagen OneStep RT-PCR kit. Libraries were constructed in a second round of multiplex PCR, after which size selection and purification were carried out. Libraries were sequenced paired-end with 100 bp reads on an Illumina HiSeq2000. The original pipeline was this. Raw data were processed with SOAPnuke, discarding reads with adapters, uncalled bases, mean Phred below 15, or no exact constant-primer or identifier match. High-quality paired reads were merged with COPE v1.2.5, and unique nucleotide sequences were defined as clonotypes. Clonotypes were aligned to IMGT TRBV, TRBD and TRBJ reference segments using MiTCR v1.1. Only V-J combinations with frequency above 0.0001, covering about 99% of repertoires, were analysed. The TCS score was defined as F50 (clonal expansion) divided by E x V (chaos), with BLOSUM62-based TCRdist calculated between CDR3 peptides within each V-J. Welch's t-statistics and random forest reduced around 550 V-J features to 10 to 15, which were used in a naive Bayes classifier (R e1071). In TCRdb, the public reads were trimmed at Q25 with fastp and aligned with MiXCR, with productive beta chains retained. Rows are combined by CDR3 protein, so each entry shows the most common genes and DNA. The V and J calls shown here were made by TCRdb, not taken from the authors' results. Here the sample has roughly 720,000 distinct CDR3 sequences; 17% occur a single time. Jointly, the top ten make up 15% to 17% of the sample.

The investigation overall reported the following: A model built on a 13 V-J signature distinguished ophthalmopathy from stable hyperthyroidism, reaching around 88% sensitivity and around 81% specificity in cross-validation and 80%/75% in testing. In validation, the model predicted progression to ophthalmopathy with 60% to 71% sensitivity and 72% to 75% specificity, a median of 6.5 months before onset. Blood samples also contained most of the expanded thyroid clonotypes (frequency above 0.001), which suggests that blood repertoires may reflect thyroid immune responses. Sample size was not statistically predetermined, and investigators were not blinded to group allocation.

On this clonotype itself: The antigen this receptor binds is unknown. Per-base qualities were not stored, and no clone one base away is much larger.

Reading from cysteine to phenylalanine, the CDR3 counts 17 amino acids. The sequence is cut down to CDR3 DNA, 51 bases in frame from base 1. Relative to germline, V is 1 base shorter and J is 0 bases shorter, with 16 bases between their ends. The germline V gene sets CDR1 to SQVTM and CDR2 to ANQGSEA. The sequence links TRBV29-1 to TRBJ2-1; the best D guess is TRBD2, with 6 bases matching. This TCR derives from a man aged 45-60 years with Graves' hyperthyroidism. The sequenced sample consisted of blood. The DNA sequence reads TGCAGCGTTGAAGGGTTAGGTGGGAGGAGCTCCTACAATGAGCAGTTCTTC. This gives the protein CSVEGLGGRSSYNEQFF.